Shown below are 18 T cell receptor beta chains from a single sample sequenced in a study of molecular identifiers for immune sequencing clone quantification. TCRdb used MiXCR to reprocess the PCR reads, holding one entry per CDR3 protein. The table lists more than 550,000 distinct CDR3 sequences, about 25% of them singletons. Sequenced input: naive CD8+ T cells from blood, with Jurkat cell RNA spiked in. Subset given: FACS-sorted CD8+CD4-CCR7+CD45RA+ naive T cells. The source of these receptors is a human donor in good health. Some libraries in this study had Jurkat cell RNA spiked in.

There are many counts of this clonotype. The J gene is TRBJ1-1, the V gene TRBV28; no clear D gene. This CDR3 contains 16 residues. Germline loops: CDR1 MDHEN, CDR2 SYDVKM. V was trimmed by 3 bases and J by 1 base, leaving 15 bases between them. DNA of the CDR3: TGTGCCAGCAGTTTTCACGGGATCGTGCGGAACACTGAAGCTTTCTTT. Translated: CASSFHGIVRNTEAFF.

This chain connects TRBV6-2 or TRBV6-3 to TRBJ2-7, with a weak D call TRBD2 (6 bases). V gave up 4 bases and J gave up 3 bases, with 13 bases separating them. This CDR3 region has 14 residues. Germline-derived CDR1 and CDR2 are MNHEY and SVGEGT. CDR3 in DNA: TGTGCCAGCAGTTCCCCCTGGACTATCTACGAGCAGTACTTC. Translated, it gives CASSSPWTIYEQYF.

As regards this clonotype: The germline gene is not matched at one end of the junction; a read error may be the cause. V is TRBV15 and J is TRBJ2-3; a possible D gene is TRBD2 (5 bases). This CDR3 region has 15 residues. Looked up from germline, CDR1 is LNHNV and CDR2 is YYDKDF (reference sequence). CDR3 sequence: CATSRERSSTDPQYF. As DNA, the CDR3 is TGTGCCACCAGCAGAGAGAGGTCTAGCACAGATCCGCAGTATTTT.

This clonotype was seen only a few times. The chain employs TRBV9 and TRBJ2-3; 8 bases line up with TRBD1. The ends lost 4 bases at V and 6 bases at J; junction bases unmatched: 7. Germline V gene data show CDR1 as SGDLS and CDR2 as YYNGEE. This CDR3 spans 14 amino acids. The CDR3 reads CASSSGGRADTQYF. The CDR3 region has the DNA TGTGCCAGCAGCTCAGGGGGCAGGGCCGATACGCAGTATTTT.

V gene TRBV12-3 or TRBV12-4 combines with J gene TRBJ2-2; 7 bases are a match to TRBD1. V dropped 10 bases and J dropped 6; count of bases not matched to a gene: 5. The CDR3 is 12 amino acids. DNA for the CDR3: TGTGCCACCCGACAGGGCGCCGGGGAGCTGTTTTTT. Protein: CATRQGAGELFF.

A note on this clonotype: Given a much more abundant clone one base away, this may be a read error. The CDR3 DNA sequence: TGCGCCAGCAGCCAAGTGGCCCGCTCCTACAATGAGCAGTTCTTC. This gives the protein CASSQVARSYNEQFF. V is TRBV4-1 and J is TRBJ2-1; D is unresolved. V lost 1 base, J lost 0 bases, and 7 bases lay in between. CDR3 length: 15 residues. Looked up from germline, CDR1 is MGHRA and CDR2 is YSYEKL.

V gene TRBV4-3 combines with J gene TRBJ2-2, with 7 bases fitting TRBD2. The CDR3 loop spans 13 amino acids. Germline CDR1 LGHNA, CDR2 YSLEER. V dropped 11 bases and J dropped 6; count of bases not matched to a gene: 9. In DNA, the CDR3 is TGCGCCCGCGACAATGGGGGGGCCGGGGAGCTGTTTTTT. This encodes CARDNGGAGELFF.

This clonotype was seen a single time. Being one base from a much bigger clone, this may be a read error. Because the CDR3 is missing its conserved closing phenylalanine or tryptophan, this is likely a read error. This chain links TRBV5-6 with TRBJ1-2, with D possibly being TRBD1 (5 bases). This CDR3 region has 16 residues. The germline gives CDR1 SGHDT, CDR2 YYEEEE. V gave up 0 bases and J gave up 1 base, with 13 bases separating them. The CDR3 protein is CASSLAGHLLNYGYTS. In DNA, the CDR3 is TGTGCCAGCAGCTTGGCAGGGCACCTACTTAACTATGGCTACACCTCC.

This clonotype was picked up many times. V gene TRBV7-9 combines with J gene TRBJ2-3; no definite D call. V lost 5 bases and J lost 5, with 20 bases in between. The CDR3 length is 16 residues. Germline CDR1 SEHNR, CDR2 FQNEAQ (reference sequence). For the CDR3, the DNA is TGTGCCAGCAGCCCAACCGGCGCGTCTATGGTAGATACGCAGTATTTT. As protein: CASSPTGASMVDTQYF.

This clonotype was found a few times. This rearrangement joins TRBV5-5 to TRBJ2-7, with a tentative D call TRBD1 (5 bases). Between the trimmed V and J ends, which lost 0 bases and 0 bases, there was a span of 10 bases. CDR1 and CDR2 from the germline V gene are SGHKS and YYEKEE (reference sequence). This CDR3 is built from 15 residues. CDR3 nucleotide sequence: TGTGCCAGCAGCTTGGAGACAGAGTACTCCTACGAGCAGTACTTC. Translating gives CASSLETEYSYEQYF.

Concerning this clonotype itself: One base away lies a much larger clone, so this may be a sequencing read error. CDR3 DNA: TGCGCCAGCAGCCTACAGGACGCCGACAGTCAGCCCCAGCATTTT. It encodes CASSLQDADSQPQHF. The chain joins TRBV4-1 to TRBJ1-5; perhaps TRBD1 as D (5 bases). Germline CDR1 MGHRA, CDR2 YSYEKL. Trimming pared 4 bases from V and 6 bases from J, leaving 16 bases between. CDR3 length equals 15 residues.

This clonotype appeared many times. This chain joins TRBV7-2 and TRBJ1-2, with a tentative D call TRBD1 (6 bases). V lost 3 bases, J lost 2 bases, and 13 bases lay in between. Germline loops: CDR1 SGHTA, CDR2 FQGNSA. This CDR3 spans 15 amino acids. CDR3 sequence reads: CASSLDSLLNYGYTF. CDR3 in DNA: TGTGCCAGCAGCTTGGACAGTCTTTTAAACTATGGCTACACCTTC.

This clonotype was seen ten or more times. The V call is TRBV5-6, the J call TRBJ1-5, with TRBD1 matching over 7 bases. From germline, CDR1 is SGHDT and CDR2 YYEEEE. Trimming removed 1 base from V and 2 bases from J; junction bases left unmatched: 12. The CDR3 sequence is 18 residues long. CDR3 in amino acids: CASSLSFGFTGGNQPQHF. For the CDR3, the DNA is TGTGCCAGCAGCTTGAGCTTCGGCTTCACAGGGGGCAATCAGCCCCAGCATTTT.

This clonotype was counted ten times or more. The rearrangement links TRBV2 to TRBJ2-3, with 8 bases that match TRBD1. Losses at the gene ends were 7 bases for V and 5 bases for J; bases not matched to a gene: 8. The CDR3 consists of 14 residues. Germline-derived CDR1 and CDR2 are SNHLY and FYNNEI. The CDR3 protein is CASTRTGRGDTQYF. CDR3 nucleotide sequence: TGTGCCAGCACCCGGACAGGGCGAGGAGATACGCAGTATTTT.

Regarding this clonotype: One end of the junction does not line up with germline, which may come from a read error. The rearrangement joins TRBV3-1 to TRBJ2-2; 8 positions match TRBD2. This CDR3 is built from 15 residues. Per the germline V gene, CDR1 is LGHDT and CDR2 is YNNKEL (reference sequence). The DNA for the CDR3 is TGTGCCAGCAGCCCAATAGCGGGATTCACCGGGGAGCTGCTTTTT. The encoded protein is CASSPIAGFTGELLF.

The chain couples TRBV3-1 to TRBJ1-1, with D unresolved. The ends were cut back, 2 bases at V and 4 bases at J, with 11 bases in the middle. The CDR3 has 14 residues. Germline V gene lookup returns CDR1 LGHDT and CDR2 YNNKEL (reference sequence). CDR3 protein: CASSQTGLGTEAFF. The CDR3 nucleotides read TGTGCCAGCAGCCAAACGGGTCTTGGCACTGAAGCTTTCTTT.

This clonotype was seen a few times. J is TRBJ2-7 and V is TRBV9; 7 bases fit TRBD2. Germline-derived CDR1 and CDR2 are SGDLS and YYNGEE. The CDR3 is made up of 15 amino acids. The trim removed 0 bases at V and 4 bases at J, leaving 7 bases unmatched. Here the CDR3 reads CASSVGGGSQYEQYF. The DNA for the CDR3 is TGTGCCAGCAGCGTAGGGGGCGGGAGCCAATACGAGCAGTACTTC.

This clonotype was detected only once. The rearrangement uses TRBV19 and TRBJ2-2, with D unclear. The CDR3 consists of 13 residues. V was trimmed by 10 bases and J by 4 bases, leaving 13 bases between them. CDR1 LNHDA and CDR2 SQIVND come from the germline V gene (reference sequence). CDR3 sequence: CATHHIATGELFF. The CDR3 DNA is TGTGCCACCCACCACATCGCCACCGGGGAGCTGTTTTTT.